This TCR beta chain stems from a study of CD8+CD57+ T cells in acquired aplastic anemia. Overall study: Sorted CD4+ and CD8+ cells yielded around 3 ug of DNA on average.

CDR1 is MNHEY and CDR2 is SMNVEV in the germline V gene (reference sequence). The CDR3 is made up of 15 amino acids. Trimming cost V 5 bases and J 5 bases; bases outside gene matches: 10. Investigators profiled TCR beta VDJ and CDR3 from genomic DNA template. TCRdb reprocessed the reads via MiXCR and lists one record per CDR3 protein. The repertoire includes about 180,000 distinct CDR3 sequences, less than 60% of them detected once, and about 1.8% sits in the top ten. Patients included in sequencing had previously demonstrated CD8+CD57+ cell expansion by flow cytometry. When blood sampling took place, the patients had received no therapy. The table lists this clonotype with many counts.

The chain carries TRBV27 and TRBJ1-2; 8 nucleotides agree with TRBD1. The receptor was isolated from a human donor with aplastic anemia. The sample was sorted CD4+, CD8+, or CD8+CD57+ T cells (not recorded which) from PBMCs. CDR3 nucleotides: TGTGCCAGCAGTCCCTACCCCCGGGACAGGTATGGCTACACCTTC. This encodes CASSPYPRDRYGYTF.